This entry describes one TCR beta chain. This clonotype registers as medium-sized (0.01 to 0.1%) within its sample. It lacks a known antigen. No quality values exist for individual bases; no much larger clone is one base distant. This sample was included in a study of immune aging and cytomegalovirus after organ transplant (dated by TCRdb to the early 2020s). Study-level background: Every transplant recipient was given three-drug immunosuppression consisting of prednisone, tacrolimus, and mycophenolate.

The full study reports these points: Large clones contained a bigger proportion of TEMRA cells, and over time the seven largest clones (approximately 2,000 cells) picked up aged and TEMRA cells and lost TCM cells. Aged-phenotype cells increased post-transplant regardless of clone size, earlier in large clones (days 200-264) than small clones, following viremia. CD57 was not measured in the sequencing data, so a conservative gene-based aging definition was used instead.

According to the study, the label for this sample's time point signals: five sample-tagged time points from pre-transplant (day -1) to day 368 post-transplant, pooled. PBMC were thawed and then stimulated for around twelve hours with a CMV IE-1 overlapping peptide library, with no transport inhibitors added. After thawing, cells rested overnight before stimulation in R10 medium with CD28/CD49d costimulation. The IE-1 peptide library was made up of 15-amino-acid peptides with 11-amino-acid overlaps. Each time point was barcoded with BD Single-Cell Multiplexing Kit Sample Tags, pooled, and stained with oligo-conjugated anti-CD45RA plus sorting antibodies. A BD FACSAria III was used to sort CMV-responsive CD8+CD137+ and CD4+CD154+ T cells at 4-way purity. EDTA vacutainers were used to collect blood, which was then processed with a Ficoll gradient within 1-24 hours. CDR1 and CDR2 were assigned from the germline V gene as SGHTA and FQGNSA. V lost 5 bases and J lost 1 base; the stretch between them is 9 bases long. The CDR3, cysteine through phenylalanine, is 13 amino acids long. Only the CDR3 DNA stays, 39 bases, in frame from base 1.

The library was built by means of single-cell sequencing. Sequencing used an Illumina NovaSeq 6000. The BD Rhapsody Targeted mRNA and AbSeq Reagent Kit, in a microwell format, was used for cell capture and library preparation. Libraries were prepared to cover TCR, sample tags, AbSeq, and targeted mRNA from the Human T-Cell Expression Panel plus custom TOX and TOX2 primers. Sequencing of the libraries was done on an Illumina NovaSeq. Under the source paper's analysis protocol: The analysis covered roughly 9,600 cells in total, of which roughly 7,000 were CD8 T cells and 4,000 to 5,000 were CD8 T cells with an identifiable TCR CDR3. The BD Rhapsody Targeted Analysis Pipeline, including V(D)J processing, was run on the Seven Bridges Genomics platform to process the raw data. Quality control, Sample Tag demultiplexing with Lex-BDSMK, clone identification with VDJ Explorer, and Seurat clustering were performed in SeqGeq 1.6.0. Clones making up <1% of CD8 T cells were classified as non-expanded, and clones making up >2.5% of the sample were classified as clonal expansions. TCRdb reanalyzed the raw reads on its own, using fastp at Q25 for trimming and MiXCR for clone calling, and kept in-frame beta chains. A single entry per CDR3 protein holds the most common genes and DNA from its merged rows. Here the V and J calls rest on TCRdb's processing, not on the authors' analysis. A total of 20,000 to 25,000 distinct CDR3 sequences appear in this sample, roughly a third of them only once. The ten top clones hold less than 30% of the sample.

This receptor chain uses TRBV7-2 and TRBJ2-7, with the D gene call left open. This TCR was sampled from a female donor who had a heart transplant and CMV viremia. The input for sequencing was CMV peptide-activated CD4+ and CD8+ T cells sorted from blood, taken at five time points, pooled. The cell subset or site label of this sample denotes: sorted CD8+CD137+ and CD4+CD154+ T cells after 12 h CMV IE-1 peptide stimulation. The CDR3 reads CASSQRASYEQYF. The bases read TGTGCCAGCAGCCAACGGGCGTCCTACGAGCAGTACTTC.